The 14 T cell receptor beta chains below were found in one sample sequenced in a study of blood T cell repertoires in COVID-19. The protocol was immunoSEQ multiplex PCR, while the TCRdb copy is restricted to in-frame clones and leaves out a portion. The sample carries fewer than 150,000 clones, about 86% recorded once. Sequenced sample: peripheral blood. These TCRs come from a woman between 45 and 60 years old with acute or convalescent COVID-19.

The CDR3 coding sequence is TGCAGCGTTGATCCAACCGGACAGGAATACAATGAGCAGTTCTTC. Amino acid sequence: CSVDPTGQEYNEQFF. This rearrangement joins TRBV29-1 to TRBJ2-1, with TRBD1 matching 7 bases. Germline CDR1 is SQVTM and CDR2 is ANQGSEA. V trimming: 3 bases; J trimming: 4 bases; junction bases outside the gene matches: 9. This CDR3 region has 15 residues.

The CDR3 sequence: CATSRDRGTGNTIYF. DNA for the CDR3: TGTGCCACCAGCAGAGATCGGGGGACTGGAAACACCATATATTTT. The chain recombines TRBV15 with TRBJ1-3, with a possible D match to TRBD1 (5 bases). The CDR3 spans 15 residues. V was clipped by 0 bases and J by 2 bases, with 8 bases between them. CDR1 and CDR2 from the germline V gene are LNHNV and YYDKDF (reference sequence).

The rearrangement joins TRBV20-1 to TRBJ1-1, with D unclear. Trimming left V 3 bases short and J 7 bases short, with 9 bases between. Looked up from germline, CDR1 is DFQATT and CDR2 is SNEGSKA (reference sequence). This CDR3 contains 11 residues. The CDR3 DNA sequence: TGCAGTGCTAGGAACTCCGTTGAAGCTTTCTTT. Translated, it gives CSARNSVEAFF.

The chain recombines TRBV25-1 with TRBJ1-2; D possibly corresponds to TRBD1 (6 bases). This CDR3 has 17 residues. Germline values: CDR1 MGHDK, CDR2 SYGVNS. The V gene lost 6 bases and the J gene lost 6 bases, with 26 bases spanning the gap. DNA of the CDR3: TGTGCCAGCAGCCCCCCGGGGGGCAGATGGAAAGGAGATGGCTACACCTTC. Encoded protein: CASSPPGGRWKGDGYTF.

This clone was counted a few times. The rearrangement joins TRBV9 to TRBJ2-1; 10 bases match TRBD1. V shed 3 bases and J 8 bases; nucleotides not matched to a gene: 2. This CDR3 region has 13 residues. Germline assignment: CDR1 SGDLS and CDR2 YYNGEE. The CDR3 nucleotides are TGTGCCAGCAGCGAGGGGACAGGGGATGAGCAGTTCTTC. Translated: CASSEGTGDEQFF.

The gene calls are TRBV5-1 and TRBJ1-6, with 7 bases fitting TRBD1. With V trimmed by 0 bases and J by 10 bases, 7 bases remained unmatched. This CDR3 comprises 15 residues. Per the germline V gene, CDR1 is SGHRS and CDR2 is YFSETQ. The CDR3, as DNA: TGCGCCAGCAGCTTGGCCGACAGGGATCGATCACCCCTCCACTTT. Translation: CASSLADRDRSPLHF.

The genes are TRBV27 and TRBJ2-3, with TRBD1 matching over 9 bases. This CDR3 spans 14 amino acids. Germline-derived CDR1 and CDR2 are MNHEY and SMNVEV (reference sequence). Unmatched junction bases numbered 5, after V lost 6 bases and J lost 4 bases. The DNA for the CDR3 is TGTGCCAGCAGATATACAGGGGGCCCAGATACGCAGTATTTT. Its translation is CASRYTGGPDTQYF.

J is TRBJ1-4 and V is TRBV15; 8 nucleotides match TRBD1. This CDR3 contains 15 residues. The germline V gene encodes CDR1 LNHNV and CDR2 YYDKDF (reference sequence). The trim removed 4 bases at V and 7 bases at J, leaving 8 bases unmatched. DNA for the CDR3: TGTGCCACCAGCATGACACAGGGGGTATCTGAAAAACTGTTTTTT. This encodes CATSMTQGVSEKLFF.

A note on this clone: The junction and the germline gene differ at one end; a read error may be behind it. The chain joins TRBV7-8 to TRBJ2-3; D is undetermined. The CDR3 covers 13 residues. The germline V gene encodes CDR1 SGHVS and CDR2 FQNEAQ. CDR3 amino acids: CASSGQSTDTQYF. The CDR3 DNA reads TGTGCCAGCAGCGGGCAAAGCACCGATACGCAGTATTTT.

The chain combines TRBV30 with TRBJ1-2, with D maybe TRBD1 (6 bases). Between the trimmed V and J ends, which lost 5 bases and 4 bases, there was a span of 14 bases. Germline CDR1 and CDR2: GTSNPN and SVGIG (reference sequence). The CDR3 runs 13 residues. DNA of the CDR3: TGTGCCTGGTGGGAACAGGGAATCTATGGCTACACCTTC. This translates into CAWWEQGIYGYTF.

This chain connects TRBV2 to TRBJ1-3; TRBD1 agrees at 8 bases. V gave up 6 bases and J gave up 0 bases; unmatched junction bases: 1. In germline, CDR1 is SNHLY, CDR2 FYNNEI. This CDR3 spans 14 amino acids. The CDR3, as DNA: TGTGCCAGCAGGGACAGGGACTCTGGAAACACCATATATTTT. This encodes CASRDRDSGNTIYF.

The V and J genes are TRBV6-9 and TRBJ2-7, with TRBD1 identical over 7 bases. The CDR3 sequence is 15 residues long. In germline, CDR1 is MNHGY, CDR2 SVAAGI. The V and J ends lost 4 bases and 2 bases, in that order; junction bases with no gene match: 8. CDR3 DNA sequence: TGTGCCAGCAGTTCAAAGAGGGGGCGAGCCTACGAGCAGTACTTC. This gives the protein CASSSKRGRAYEQYF.

The V call is TRBV7-9, the J call TRBJ2-7; tentatively, D is TRBD1 (6 bases). Per the germline V gene, CDR1 is SEHNR and CDR2 is FQNEAQ (reference sequence). This CDR3 spans 14 amino acids. The V gene lost 6 bases and the J gene lost 4 bases, with 16 bases spanning the gap. In nucleotides, the CDR3 is TGTGCCAGCAGTTTCGACAGGAGATTATACGAGCAGTACTTC. Translating gives CASSFDRRLYEQYF.

This clone was seen only once. The chain recombines TRBV9 with TRBJ2-2, with D maybe TRBD1 (5 bases). Germline V gene sequence: CDR1 SGDLS, CDR2 YYNGEE. The V end lost 0 bases, the J end lost 4 bases, and 13 bases lay between the germline ends. This CDR3 is built from 16 residues. The CDR3 DNA follows: TGTGCCAGCAGCGTAGCTCAGGGAAGGGGCACCGGGGAGCTGTTTTTT. This sequence encodes CASSVAQGRGTGELFF.